The rows below give T cell receptor beta chains drawn from one sample of a study of early T cells in non-severe SARS-CoV-2 infection. Each CDR3 protein gets one entry after TCRdb re-called the 5' RACE reads with MiXCR. The table records tens of thousands of distinct CDR3 sequences, roughly 6.8% of them present only once. The sequencing used whole blood, collected at baseline. The source of these receptors is an adult who was a healthcare worker with PCR-confirmed SARS-CoV-2 infection or an uninfected control (not recorded which). Both conserved end residues are part of each CDR3. D genes are given only for firm matches. Size tells how often a clone was seen (once, few, many) or the class of an expanded clone, and some rows leave it out.

TRBJ1-1 | TRBV30 | many | NA | CAWSVGSLRGTYLKDTEAFF | TGTGCCTGGAGTGTAGGAAGTCTACGCGGGACCTACTTGAAGGACACTGAAGCTTTCTTT
TRBJ1-2 | TRBV29-1 | NA | NA | CSVEGENYGYTF | TGCAGCGTTGAAGGAGAGAACTATGGCTACACCTTC
TRBJ1-5 | TRBV27 | few | NA | CASSLSTTEHQPQHF | TGTGCCAGCAGTTTATCGACGACAGAACATCAGCCCCAGCATTTT
TRBJ2-2 | TRBV19 | many | TRBD1 | CATIGTGVTGELFF | TGTGCCACCATCGGCACAGGGGTCACCGGGGAGCTGTTTTTT
TRBJ2-5 | TRBV2 | many | TRBD2 | CASSELGGTQETQYF | TGTGCCAGCAGTGAATTGGGGGGGACCCAAGAGACCCAGTACTTC
TRBJ2-1 | TRBV6-5 | many | TRBD2 | CASRTTSGIGNEQFF | TGTGCCAGCAGAACAACTAGCGGGATTGGCAATGAGCAGTTCTTC
TRBJ2-3 | TRBV4-2 | NA | NA | CASSQDPGVSTDTQYF | TGTGCCAGCAGCCAAGATCCTGGAGTGAGCACAGATACGCAGTATTTT
TRBJ1-1 | TRBV4-2 | few | TRBD1 | CASSQDPHRGNTEAFF | TGTGCCAGCAGCCAAGATCCCCACAGGGGGAACACTGAAGCTTTCTTT
TRBJ1-5 | TRBV7-2 | few | TRBD1 | CASSTTGPQPQHF | TGTGCCAGCAGCACGACAGGGCCTCAGCCCCAGCATTTT
TRBJ1-2 | TRBV28 | many | NA | CASSLNLGPSYGYTF | TGTGCCAGCAGTTTAAATTTGGGTCCCTCCTATGGCTACACCTTC
TRBJ2-1 | TRBV11-2 | few | TRBD2 | CASSPGTSGLNEQFF | TGTGCCAGCAGCCCAGGGACTAGCGGACTCAATGAGCAGTTCTTC
TRBJ1-1 | TRBV6-1 | many | NA | CASGKVMNTEAFF | TGTGCCAGCGGTAAGGTCATGAACACTGAAGCTTTCTTT
TRBJ2-1 | TRBV29-1 | many | TRBD2 | CSVERLASYNEQFF | TGCAGCGTTGAAAGACTAGCGTCCTACAATGAGCAGTTCTTC
TRBJ2-7 | TRBV7-3 | few | TRBD2 | CASSLAGGSARYEQYF | TGTGCCAGCAGCTTAGCGGGAGGGAGTGCCCGCTACGAGCAGTACTTC
TRBJ2-1 | TRBV7-3 | many | TRBD2 | CASSQRSGGYNEQFF | TGTGCCAGCAGCCAAAGGAGCGGGGGGTACAATGAGCAGTTCTTC
TRBJ1-2 | TRBV4-3 | NA | NA | CASSQDVRGYGYTF | TGCGCCAGCAGCCAAGATGTTCGGGGCTATGGCTACACCTTC
TRBJ2-7 | TRBV20-1 | NA | TRBD1 | CSATIRDSLIYEQYF | TGCAGTGCTACAATCCGGGACAGCCTTATCTACGAGCAGTACTTC
TRBJ1-1 | TRBV2 | few | NA | CASSYSPLNTEAFF | TGTGCCAGCAGTTATTCCCCTCTGAACACTGAAGCTTTCTTT
TRBJ1-3 | TRBV12-3/TRBV12-4 | many | NA | CASSGTVGSWRYF | TGTGCCAGCAGTGGGACCGTCGGAAGCTGGCGATATTTT
TRBJ2-7 | TRBV7-2 | NA | TRBD1 | CASSQGTGNYEQYF | TGTGCCAGCAGCCAGGGGACAGGGAACTACGAGCAGTACTTC
TRBJ2-7 | TRBV10-2 | few | TRBD1 | CASTKTGPHYEQYF | TGCGCCAGCACCAAGACAGGGCCACACTACGAGCAGTACTTC
TRBJ2-7 | TRBV2 | many | NA | CASSDDEGTSSEQYF | TGTGCCAGCAGTGACGACGAGGGGACTTCTTCCGAGCAGTACTTC
TRBJ2-1 | TRBV24-1 | many | NA | CATSDSDRNEQFF | TGTGCCACCAGTGATTCCGACAGAAATGAGCAGTTCTTC
TRBJ2-1 | TRBV5-1 | many | NA | CASSLNREQFF | TGCGCCAGCAGCTTGAACCGGGAGCAGTTCTTC
TRBJ2-3 | TRBV6-6 | many | TRBD2 | CASSQRLAGGPSDTQYF | TGTGCCAGCAGCCAACGGCTAGCGGGAGGGCCTTCAGATACGCAGTATTTT
TRBJ2-7 | TRBV7-6 | few | NA | CASSPLDYEQYF | TGTGCCAGCAGCCCCTTAGACTACGAGCAGTACTTC
TRBJ2-7 | TRBV4-1 | many | NA | CASSQDSSYEQYF | TGCGCCAGCAGCCAAGACAGCTCCTACGAGCAGTACTTC
TRBJ1-2 | TRBV12-3/TRBV12-4 | NA | NA | CASSLLQGYGYTF | TGTGCCAGCAGTTTATTACAGGGCTATGGCTACACCTTC
TRBJ2-3 | TRBV7-9 | few | NA | CASSLVPPAGVDTQYF | TGTGCCAGCAGCTTAGTTCCCCCGGCAGGGGTGGATACGCAGTATTTT
TRBJ2-7 | TRBV29-1 | few | TRBD2 | CSVERSGSREQYF | TGCAGCGTTGAAAGGAGCGGGAGCCGGGAGCAGTACTTC
TRBJ2-3 | TRBV29-1 | many | NA | CSVETSGADTQYF | TGCAGCGTTGAAACCTCTGGGGCAGATACGCAGTATTTT
TRBJ2-7 | TRBV6-1 | many | NA | CASSESGSYEQYF | TGTGCCAGCAGTGAGAGCGGGTCCTACGAGCAGTACTTC
TRBJ2-7 | TRBV12-3/TRBV12-4 | few | NA | CASSLNSNSYEQYF | TGTGCCAGCAGTTTGAACAGCAACAGCTACGAGCAGTACTTC
TRBJ1-2 | TRBV10-3 | many | NA | CAISEDPGRAFYGYTF | TGTGCCATCAGTGAGGATCCGGGCAGAGCCTTCTATGGCTACACCTTC
TRBJ2-5 | TRBV10-3 | NA | TRBD1 | CAIRSDRGQQETQYF | TGTGCCATCAGGTCGGACAGGGGCCAACAAGAGACCCAGTACTTC
TRBJ2-1 | TRBV19 | many | NA | CASSATTAANEQFF | TGTGCCAGTAGTGCTACGACTGCCGCCAATGAGCAGTTCTTC
TRBJ2-7 | TRBV4-3 | many | NA | CASSQSTTSYEQYF | TGCGCCAGCAGCCAAAGTACTACTTCCTACGAGCAGTACTTC
TRBJ1-2 | TRBV20-1 | many | NA | CSATLRDTREGYTF | TGCAGTGCGACACTCCGGGACACCCGGGAAGGCTACACCTTC
TRBJ2-7 | TRBV20-1 | many | NA | CSASIESYEQYF | TGCAGTGCTAGTATCGAGAGCTACGAGCAGTACTTC
TRBJ2-3 | TRBV12-3/TRBV12-4 | NA | NA | CASSLVRRTDTQYF | TGTGCCAGCAGTTTAGTACGGCGCACAGATACGCAGTATTTT
TRBJ2-7 | TRBV24-1 | few | NA | CATSGDGYEQYF | TGTGCCACCAGTGGGGACGGCTACGAGCAGTACTTC
TRBJ2-3 | TRBV7-8 | few | NA | CASSPVAGLVADTQYF | TGTGCCAGCAGCCCGGTAGCCGGATTAGTTGCAGATACGCAGTATTTT
TRBJ2-4 | TRBV5-1 | NA | NA | CASSPMPGAKNIQYF | TGCGCCAGCAGCCCTATGCCGGGAGCCAAAAACATTCAGTACTTC
TRBJ1-1 | TRBV10-2 | NA | NA | CASRTGSTEAFF | TGCGCCAGCAGAACAGGGTCCACTGAAGCTTTCTTT
TRBJ2-3 | TRBV7-9 | many | NA | CASSPHTQGYGTDTQYF | TGTGCCAGCAGCCCCCATACTCAGGGGTACGGCACAGATACGCAGTATTTT
TRBJ2-7 | TRBV6-6 | few | NA | CASSPRWDSEQYF | TGTGCCAGCAGTCCCAGATGGGACTCCGAGCAGTACTTC
TRBJ2-5 | TRBV5-1 | few | NA | CASSLGYFPAEGTQYF | TGCGCCAGCAGCTTGGGATATTTTCCGGCGGAAGGGACCCAGTACTTC
TRBJ2-2 | TRBV6-5 | few | TRBD1 | CASSYTGGYTGELFF | TGTGCCAGCAGTTACACAGGGGGCTACACCGGGGAGCTGTTTTTT
TRBJ1-1 | TRBV30 | many | NA | CAWSNIGQYPFF | TGTGCCTGGAGTAATATCGGACAGTATCCTTTCTTT
TRBJ1-6 | TRBV14 | few | NA | CASSQSRTDNSPLHF | TGTGCCAGCAGCCAATCGCGGACAGACAATTCACCCCTCCACTTT
TRBJ2-7 | TRBV25-1 | many | NA | CASTLTDYEQYF | TGTGCCAGCACGTTAACAGACTACGAGCAGTACTTC